This T cell receptor (beta chain) appears in the sequencing data of a study of cytomegalovirus exposure and HLA in healthy donors. Study observations and caveats: It was approximately 150 TCR beta chains that were listed as cytomegalovirus-associated. Looking again later, the authors saw that most CMV-associated TCR beta chains seemed HLA-restricted. Researchers reported in a later analysis that a missense DCLRE1C variant was tied to TCR beta V- and J-gene trimming. Prediction of most subjects' HLA-A and HLA-B alleles by TCR beta sequences was reportedly accurate.

Remarks on this clone: What it recognizes is unknown.

Vbeta (60) and Jbeta (13) primers were used in the PCR. Assay: immunoSEQ multiplex PCR; the TCRdb copy retains only in-frame clones and omits some. This table has under 150,000 clones, roughly four fifths appearing once. Germline V gene sequence: CDR1 SGHRS, CDR2 YFSETQ. The length of the CDR3 is 15 residues. Trimming at V came to 3 bases and at J to 5 bases, leaving 9 bases not matched to a gene. This TCR was recovered from a woman aged 35 to 49 in good health and CMV-seropositive. The V gene is TRBV5-1, the J gene TRBJ1-1, with 8 bases aligning to TRBD1. The sequencing sample was made of PBMCs. The CDR3 nucleotides read TGCGCCAGCAGCTACGGACAGGGAGGGGGGACTGAAGCTTTCTTT. Its protein is CASSYGQGGGTEAFF.